The T cell receptor beta chain under discussion was sequenced for a study of T cell responses to AZD1222 COVID-19 vaccine. Whole-study context: Second-dose recipients at about 4 or about 12 weeks were treated as one pooled group.

Profiling relied on immunoSEQ multiplex PCR, and the TCRdb table lists in-frame clones only, not all of them. The data hold roughly 83,000 clones, with more than 75% observed a single time. In the case of this clone: The target antigen is unknown.

This CDR3 spans 14 amino acids. Trimming removed 8 bases from V and 3 bases from J; junction bases left unmatched: 5. Germline V gene sequence: CDR1 MNHEY, CDR2 SVGAGI. Study-level results: Among vaccine-associated CD4 TCRs, coverage spanned spike, with dominance at 160-218 and 743-854. Donors skewed white British and female; clonal diversity was possibly underestimated.

The sequencing used peripheral blood, collected on day 0 of AZD1222 vaccination. This receptor was taken from an adult in good health. The chain uses TRBV6-5 and TRBJ2-3, with 10 bases identical to TRBD2. Here the CDR3 reads CASRRTSGTDTQYF. The CDR3 DNA reads TGTGCCAGCCGGCGGACTAGCGGTACAGATACGCAGTATTTT.